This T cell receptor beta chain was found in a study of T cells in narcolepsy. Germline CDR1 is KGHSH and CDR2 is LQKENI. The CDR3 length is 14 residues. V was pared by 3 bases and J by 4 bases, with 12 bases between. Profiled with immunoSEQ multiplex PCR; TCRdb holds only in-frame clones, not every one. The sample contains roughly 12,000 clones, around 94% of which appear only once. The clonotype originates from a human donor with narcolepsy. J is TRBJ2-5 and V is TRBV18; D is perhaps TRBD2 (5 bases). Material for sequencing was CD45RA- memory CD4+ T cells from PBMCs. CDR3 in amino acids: CASSPPVGGETQYF. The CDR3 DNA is TGTGCCAGCTCACCCCCCGTCGGAGGAGAGACCCAGTACTTC.